This TCR beta chain was documented in a study of Tregs in tolerant kidney transplant recipients. Study context: Recipients received nonmyeloablative bone marrow transplants from related graft donors, with transient mixed chimerism. Study outcomes and limitations: Donor-specific Treg expansion exceeded global Treg expansion in tolerant patients, suggesting antigen drive. For some patients, primers changed over time, blocking nucleotide-level comparison.

V was cut by 1 base and J by 0 bases, with 8 bases left in between. The germline gives CDR1 SGHRS, CDR2 YFSETQ. This CDR3 is 14 amino acids long. CD4+CD25+CD127- Tregs, CD4+CD25- non-Tregs, CD4 and CD8 cells were sorted. Concerning this clone: The antigen is not known.

Using immunoSEQ multiplex PCR, the repertoire was profiled, and TCRdb retains in-frame clones only, with some absent. This sample has around 98,000 clones, with more than 85% found just once. The sample in question was CD4+ T cells from blood, obtained before the transplant. The chain employs TRBV5-1 and TRBJ2-7; a weak D match, TRBD1 (6 bases). The sequence was collected from a human donor who received a combined kidney and bone marrow transplant. The CDR3 sequence: CASSLRTDSYEQYF. The CDR3 bases are TGCGCCAGCAGCTTGCGGACAGACTCCTACGAGCAGTACTTC.